This TCR beta chain is drawn from a study of response to subunit inactivated influenza vaccine. The CDR3 extends over 19 amino acids. The J segment lost 2 bases and the V segment lost 8 bases, leaving 23 bases of the junction unmatched. The V gene's germline CDR1 is KGHDR and CDR2 SFDVKD. There are a few counts of this clonotype. From the RT-PCR reads, TCRdb called clonotypes with MiXCR, one entry per CDR3 protein. Of around 490,000 distinct CDR3 sequences in the sample, around 8% were seen once. This sample comprised PBMCs from blood, obtained around 25 months after vaccination. The receptor was isolated from a man aged 50 to 75 who received an inactivated influenza vaccine. The genes are TRBV24-1 and TRBJ2-7; 7 positions match TRBD1. CDR3 sequence reads: CATTQFAVTDRDSPYEQYF. For the CDR3, the DNA is TGTGCCACCACTCAGTTTGCCGTTACAGACCGGGACAGCCCCTACGAGCAGTACTTC.